This T cell receptor beta chain was documented in a study of shared clonotypes between healthy human individuals. Study-level points and caveats: Estimated clonotype richness was generally higher in naive than memory subsets. It was the non-shared clonotypes that had lower generation probabilities than clonotypes shared by all four donors.

Every subset had its genomic DNA shared out evenly among several immunoSEQ plates. Libraries were prepared by immunoSEQ multiplex PCR; TCRdb keeps only in-frame clonotypes and omits some of them. Of more than 2,000,000 clones in the sample, more than 85% were seen once. V lost 8 bases to trimming and J lost 4 bases, with 17 bases between them. The CDR3 totals 15 residues. CDR1 is MNHNY, CDR2 SVGAGI, per germline (reference sequence). Investigators divided CD4+ cells into CD45RA+ naive and CD45RA-negative memory subsets. As concerns this clone: Its target is unknown.

The origin of this receptor is a man younger than 35 in good health. Some clones in this sample may be carry-over from other donors' samples. The chain links TRBV6-6 to TRBJ1-4; no clear D gene. What was sequenced was naive CD4+ T cells from PBMCs. Subset indicated: CD45RA+ positively selected. CDR3 bases: TGTGCCAGCGGCTTGGTTTTGGGGAGTAATGAAAAACTGTTTTTT. It is translated as CASGLVLGSNEKLFF.